This is a list of T cell receptor delta chains from one sample in a study of gamma-delta T cells after stem cell transplantation. With CATT, TCRdb re-called clones from the RT-PCR reads. The top ten hold around 28% of the sample, which has about 2,000 delta-chain clones, roughly 6.3% seen once. The sequenced sample consisted of gamma-delta T cells. The receptors shown here come from a human donor. It is not recorded whose cells these are; they may come from a transplant donor. Both conserved end residues are part of each CDR3. A D gene is named only where the DNA matches it firmly. Clone size is stated in some rows and not others, as once, few, many or a class when expanded.

>TRDJ1|-|TRDV2|medium-sized
CACDIIPQGGADKLIF
TGTGCCTGTGACATAATCCCACAAGGGGGGGCCGATAAACTCATCTTT
>TRDJ1|TRDD3|TRDV2|large
CACDTAELGDRMYTDKLIF
TGTGCCTGTGACACCGCGGAACTGGGGGACAGAATGTACACCGATAAACTCATCTTT
>TRDJ1|TRDD3|TRDV2|-
CACDPTGTGGPYTDKLTF
TGTGCCTGTGACCCCACTGGTACTGGGGGACCTTACACCGATAAACTCACCTTT
>TRDJ1|TRDD3|TRDV1|few
CALGEPVPRSWGIADKLIF
TGTGCTCTTGGGGAACCGGTCCCTCGAAGCTGGGGGATAGCCGATAAACTCATCTTT
>TRDJ1|-|TRDV1|-
CALGVLPHAGHTDKLIF
TGTGCTCTTGGGGTGCTCCCACACGCGGGGCACACCGATAAACTCATCTTT
>TRDJ2|TRDD3|TRDV2|large
CACDTLGDTKGALTAQLFF
TGTGCCTGTGACACATTGGGGGATACTAAGGGAGCTTTGACAGCACAACTCTTCTTT
>TRDJ3|-|TRDV2|large
CACDTGGSVTWDTRQMFF
TGTGCCTGTGACACCGGGGGGTCCGTTACCTGGGACACCCGACAGATGTTTTTC
>TRDJ1|-|TRDV2|-
CACDPVSSPGTYTDKLIF
TGTGCCTGTGACCCCGTTTCGTCCCCGGGGACCTACACCGATAAACTCATCTTT
>TRDJ3|TRDD3|TRDV2|medium-sized
CACDTGGIGGMAEPSSWDTRQMFF
TGTGCCTGTGACACCGGAGGTATCGGGGGGATGGCCGAACCAAGCTCCTGGGACACCCGACAGATGTTTTTC
>TRDJ1|TRDD3|TRDV2|few
CACDTLLGARGDKLIF
TGTGCCTGTGACACTCTACTGGGGGCCCGGGGCGATAAACTCATCTTT
>TRDJ1|TRDD3|TRDV2|medium-sized
CACDTVQGGYISTDKLIF
TGTGCCTGTGACACCGTTCAAGGGGGATACATATCTACCGATAAACTCATCTTT
>TRDJ1|TRDD3|TRDV2|medium-sized
CACDTFFTGGSGGTDKLIF
TGTGCCTGTGACACATTCTTTACTGGGGGATCTGGAGGCACCGATAAACTCATCTTT
>TRDJ1|TRDD3|TRDV2|medium-sized
CACHSLGDNTDKLIF
TGTGCCTGCCACTCACTGGGGGATAACACCGATAAACTCATCTTT
>TRDJ1|TRDD3|TRDV2|large
CACDPLGAHTDKLIF
TGTGCCTGTGACCCACTGGGGGCCCACACCGATAAACTCATCTTT
>TRDJ1|-|TRDV2|medium-sized
CACDTLVGTDTDKLIF
TGTGCCTGTGACACCCTTGTGGGGACGGACACCGATAAACTCATCTTT
>TRDJ1|TRDD3|TRDV2|few
CACDNVGGLGSTDKLIF
TGTGCCTGTGACAATGTTGGGGGATTGGGATCCACCGATAAACTCATCTTT
>TRDJ1|TRDD3|TRDV2|medium-sized
CACDTGGWGAANTDKLIF
TGTGCCTGTGACACCGGGGGCTGGGGGGCTGCCAACACCGATAAACTCATCTTT
>TRDJ1|TRDD3|TRDV2|medium-sized
CACDTVNGGTKLIF
TGTGCCTGTGACACCGTAAATGGGGGAACGAAACTCATCTTT
>TRDJ1|-|TRDV2|medium-sized
CACDTLGTPRDKLIF
TGTGCCTGTGACACTCTGGGCACCCCTCGGGATAAACTCATCTTT
>TRDJ2|TRDD3|TRDV2|-
CACDNLAGGRLTAQPFF
TGTGCCTGTGACAATCTGGCTGGGGGACGGCTGACAGCACAACCCTTCTTT
>TRDJ1|TRDD3|TRDV2|-
CACDVLGDNNAPYTDKLIF
TGTGCCTGTGATGTACTGGGGGATAATAATGCCCCCTACACCGATAAACTCATCTTT
>TRDJ1|TRDD3|TRDV2|large
CACDTPFLLGDTGASADKLIF
TGTGCCTGTGACACCCCTTTCTTACTGGGGGATACGGGCGCGTCGGCCGATAAACTCATCTTT
>TRDJ1|-|TRDV2|-
CACDTLAMQEDTGADKLIF
TGTGCCTGTGACACCCTCGCGATGCAGGAGGATACCGGGGCCGATAAACTCATCTTT
>TRDJ1|-|TRDV1|-
CALGEPVGPFYTDKLIF
TGTGCTCTTGGGGAACCGGTAGGGCCCTTTTACACCGATAAACTCATCTTT
>TRDJ3|TRDD3|TRDV2|medium-sized
CACDTARGYTEYTWDTRQMFF
TGTGCCTGTGACACCGCTAGGGGATACACCGAGTATACCTGGGACACCCGACAGATGTTTTTC
>TRDJ1|-|TRDV2|large
CACDPVGAASKDKLIF
TGTGCCTGTGACCCGGTGGGGGCCGCTTCAAAAGATAAACTCATCTTT
>TRDJ1|-|TRDV1|-
CALGEPGLQGPTNTDKLIF
TGTGCTCTTGGGGAACCGGGCCTGCAGGGGCCAACCAACACCGATAAACTCATCTTT
>TRDJ1|-|TRDV2|large
CACDTLAISIRDPLTDKLIF
TGTGCCTGTGACACTCTAGCCATTTCGATCCGGGATCCCCTGACCGATAAACTCATCTTT
>TRDJ1|TRDD3|TRDV2|-
CACDEIPTDGGGYPFNTDKLIF
TGTGCCTGTGACGAGATTCCTACCGATGGTGGGGGATACCCCTTTAACACCGATAAACTCATCTTT
>TRDJ1|-|TRDV2|-
CACVVMGGEYTDKLIF
TGTGCCTGTGTCGTGATGGGGGGGGAGTACACCGATAAACTCATCTTT
>TRDJ1|TRDD3|TRDV2|-
CACDTLGAKIADKLIF
TGTGCCTGTGACACCCTGGGGGCTAAGATAGCCGATAAACTCATCTTT
>TRDJ1|TRDD3|TRDV2|few
CACDPLGDTVPYKGLIF
TGTGCCTGTGACCCACTGGGGGATACTGTCCCCTATAAGGGACTCATCTTT
>TRDJ1|TRDD3|TRDV2|-
CACDTVSLRLLGGTDKLIF
TGTGCCTGTGACACCGTTAGCCTACGCCTACTGGGGGGAACCGATAAACTCATCTTT